The 10 T cell receptor beta chains below all came from one sample that was sequenced in a study of blood T cell repertoires in COVID-19. TCRdb keeps only in-frame clones here, not all; method: immunoSEQ multiplex PCR. The sample records some 150,000 clones, about 85% being singletons. Sequencing was done on a sample of peripheral blood. The receptors come from a man aged 35 to 55 with acute or convalescent COVID-19.

V is TRBV27 and J is TRBJ1-4; no clear D. V gave up 7 bases and J gave up 8 bases, with 23 bases separating them. CDR1 is MNHEY and CDR2 is SMNVEV in the germline V gene (reference sequence). This CDR3 has 16 amino acids. The CDR3 region has the DNA TGTGCCAGCAAGAGGGTTTGGAGGGTCGAAGCCGAAAAACTGTTTTTT. Its translation: CASKRVWRVEAEKLFF.

This clone has only a few counts. The chain combines TRBV6-4 with TRBJ2-1, with D possibly TRBD1 on 6 matching bases. V dropped 5 bases and J dropped 5 bases, with 10 bases sitting between them. Germline V gene data show CDR1 as MRHNA and CDR2 as SNTAGT. The CDR3 sequence is 13 residues long. In DNA, the CDR3 is TGTGCCAGCAGTAGAACAGGGAACAATGAGCAGTTCTTC. As protein: CASSRTGNNEQFF.

The V gene is TRBV10-1, the J gene TRBJ2-1; a possible D gene is TRBD2 (5 bases). V was clipped by 0 bases and J by 3 bases, with 6 bases between them. The CDR3 runs 14 residues. Germline V gene sequence: CDR1 WNHNN, CDR2 SYGVQD (reference sequence). The CDR3 DNA is TGCGCCAGCAGTGAGTCGGGGAGCTACAATGAGCAGTTCTTC. Translated, it gives CASSESGSYNEQFF.

This clone is a singleton in its sample. The genes are TRBV30 and TRBJ1-1, with no clear D. CDR1 and CDR2 from the germline V gene are GTSNPN and SVGIG (reference sequence). Trimming took 1 base from V and 6 from J, leaving 12 bases between them. This CDR3 region has 13 residues. DNA of the CDR3: TGTGCCTGGAGTGCCCAGATTTACGCTGAAGCTTTCTTT. It translates to CAWSAQIYAEAFF.

This chain joins TRBV3-1 (or the pseudogene TRBV3-2) and TRBJ1-6; 7 positions match TRBD1. The CDR3 runs to 14 residues. Germline CDR1 is LGHDT and CDR2 is YNNKEL (reference sequence). Trimming removed 5 bases from V and 7 bases from J; junction bases left unmatched: 5. CDR3 loop: CASSSGTENSPLHF. CDR3 DNA: TGTGCCAGCAGCTCCGGGACAGAGAATTCACCCCTCCACTTT.

V usage is TRBV4-3 and J usage is TRBJ2-7; 13 bases match TRBD2. Trimming removed 3 bases from V and 1 base from J; junction bases left unmatched: 6. Germline CDR1 LGHNA, CDR2 YSLEER. This CDR3 is built from 17 residues. CDR3 residues: CASSHELAGGPSYEQYF. Written as DNA, the CDR3 is TGCGCCAGCAGCCACGAACTAGCGGGGGGGCCTTCCTACGAGCAGTACTTC.

This chain uses TRBV5-4 with TRBJ2-2, with TRBD1 matching 8 bases. Germline loops: CDR1 SGHNT, CDR2 YYREEE (reference sequence). The trim removed 2 bases at V and 3 bases at J, leaving 6 bases unmatched. The CDR3 consists of 16 residues. The CDR3 sequence: CASSLDRGFYTGELFF. CDR3 DNA sequence: TGTGCCAGCAGCTTAGACAGGGGATTTTACACCGGGGAGCTGTTTTTT. Full variable domain (rest looked up from reference TRBV5-4 and TRBJ2-2): ETGVTQSPTHLIKTRGQQVTLRCSSQSGHNTVSWYQQALGQGPQFIFQYYREEENGRGNFPPRFSGLQFPNYSSELNVNALELDDSALYLCASSLDRGFYTGELFFGEGSRLTVL.

The V gene is TRBV11-2, the J gene TRBJ1-2; perhaps TRBD1 as D (6 bases). The CDR3 covers 14 residues. The germline CDR1 and CDR2 sequences are SGHAT and FQNNGV. Trimming removed 5 bases at V and 3 bases at J, with 13 bases between. CDR3 amino acids: CASSELNRDYGYTF. CDR3 DNA sequence: TGTGCCAGCAGCGAATTGAACAGGGACTATGGCTACACCTTC.

A note on this clone: The sample has other DNA sequences that encode this CDR3 too. The V gene is TRBV3-1 (or the pseudogene TRBV3-2), the J gene TRBJ1-5, with D possibly TRBD1 on 6 matching bases. Per germline, CDR1 LGHDT and CDR2 YNNKEL (reference sequence). Between the trimmed V and J ends, which lost 3 bases and 4 bases, there was a span of 7 bases. The CDR3 loop spans 13 amino acids. The CDR3 coding sequence is TGTGCCAGCAGCCAGGACAGAAATCAGCCCCAGCATTTT. Amino acid sequence: CASSQDRNQPQHF.

Remarks on this clone: Within the sample, other DNA sequences also encode this same CDR3. The J gene is TRBJ1-1, the V gene TRBV5-1; 9 positions agree with TRBD1. The junction had 1 base not matched to a gene; V was cut back by 0 bases and J by 1 base. Germline values: CDR1 SGHRS, CDR2 YFSETQ. The CDR3 length is 15 residues. DNA of the CDR3: TGCGCCAGCAGCTTGGGGGGACAGGGGAACACTGAAGCTTTCTTT. Residues: CASSLGGQGNTEAFF.